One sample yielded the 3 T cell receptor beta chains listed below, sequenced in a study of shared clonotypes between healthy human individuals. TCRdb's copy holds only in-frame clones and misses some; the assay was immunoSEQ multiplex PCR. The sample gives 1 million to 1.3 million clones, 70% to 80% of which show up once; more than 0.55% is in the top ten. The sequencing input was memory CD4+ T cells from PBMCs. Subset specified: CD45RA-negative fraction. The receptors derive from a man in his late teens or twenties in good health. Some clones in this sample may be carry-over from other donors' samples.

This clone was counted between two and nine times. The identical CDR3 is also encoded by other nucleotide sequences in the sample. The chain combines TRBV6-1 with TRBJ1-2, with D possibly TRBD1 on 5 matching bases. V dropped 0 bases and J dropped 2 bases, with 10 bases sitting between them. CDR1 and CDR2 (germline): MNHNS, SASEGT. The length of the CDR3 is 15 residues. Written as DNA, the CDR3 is TGTGCCAGCAGTGAAGCGGGGGAGGAGAACTATGGCTACACCTTC. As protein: CASSEAGEENYGYTF.

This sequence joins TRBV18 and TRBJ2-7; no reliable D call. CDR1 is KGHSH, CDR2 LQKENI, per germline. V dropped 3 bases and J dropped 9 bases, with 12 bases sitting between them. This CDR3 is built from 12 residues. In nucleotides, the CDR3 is TGTGCCAGCTCACCGAATTTCTCGGGGCAGTACTTC. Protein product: CASSPNFSGQYF.

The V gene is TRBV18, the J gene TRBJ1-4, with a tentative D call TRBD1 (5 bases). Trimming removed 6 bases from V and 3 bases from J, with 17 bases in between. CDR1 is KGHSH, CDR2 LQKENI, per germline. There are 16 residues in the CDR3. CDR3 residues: CASSPQQGTANEKLFF. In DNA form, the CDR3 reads TGTGCCAGCTCCCCTCAACAAGGGACGGCTAATGAAAAACTGTTTTTT.